A selection of T cell receptor beta chains follows, all from one sample in a study of memory B cells and T cells in multiple sclerosis. The antigens for these receptors are not known. TCRdb keeps only in-frame clones here, not all; method: immunoSEQ multiplex PCR. Found here are 25,000 to 35,000 clones, around 88% of them singletons; the top ten hold 2% to 3%. Sequencing was performed on PBMCs from blood kept in culture. All receptors derive from a human donor with multiple sclerosis. Both conserved end residues are part of each CDR3.

>TRBV19
CASSRTGGLNTEAFF
>TRBV6-5
CASSYSGGLYNEQFF
>TRBV10-3
CATQGETEAFF
>TRBV6-5
CASSSYSLSTGNTIYF
>TRBV29-1
CSVEGQTEGTQYF
>TRBV9
CASSVGGLAANTGELFF
>TRBV27
CASSLIGEETQYF
>TRBV28
CASSLIAGAQFF
>TRBV5-6
CASGGMGSSYEQYF
>TRBV4-3
CASSQPPGGPDEQYF
>TRBV29-1
CSAGTGINQPQHF
>TRBV4-1
CASSQEGITGGEQYF
>TRBV4-2
CASSQGNRVRFYGYTF
>TRBV5-1
CASSYRRVEEGGRDEQYF
>TRBV29-1
CSVDASGYNEQFF
>TRBV2
CASSEEGAGGEQYF
>TRBV20-1
CSASQETQYF
>TRBV2
CASSDRGVVNEQYF
>TRBV2
CASSEVSDYGYTF
>TRBV28
CASSLRKGQPTGRTPLHF
>TRBV19
CASSYDHQETQYF
>TRBV4-3
CASSHDYGYTF
>TRBV6-5
CASSWTSGSSTDTQYF
>TRBV7-6
CASSLTNSVQYF
>TRBV9
CASSVGGDTQYF
>TRBV7-9
CASSLAWNTEAFF
>TRBV18
CASLRPGAARETQYF
>TRBV19
CASSSGQSARYGYTF
>TRBV18
CASSPLRTGTGNTIYF
>TRBV7-6
CASSLGTGDGETQYF
>TRBV5-4
CASSKTGTGETQYF
>TRBV28
CASTYRDRGYEQYF
>TRBV6-1
CAGGQWGEETQYF
>TRBV21-1
CASRLLLATLDHQPQHF
>TRBV7-6
CASSFLTDSTDTQYF
>TRBV19
CASSIGSQLEQFF
>TRBV6-6
CASTTVDRESSYEQYF
>TRBV29-1
CSASGTITDTQYF
>TRBV11-2
CASSSGARGQPQHF
>TRBV7-2
CASSLDQRGTGELFF
>TRBV10-3
CAISRLAGVKNEQFF
>TRBV7-6
CASSFGGRGGELFF
>TRBV9
CASSFRGNYGYTF
>TRBV6-1
CASTPPDRIHEQYF
>TRBV29-1
CSVREGLREQYF
>TRBV9
CASSGGVQGAGVPEAFF
>TRBV12-5
CASGPTGDTQYF
>TRBV7-9
CASSLGLAEQETQYF
>TRBV29-1
CSVLDRENQPQHF
>TRBV28
CASSLGGGKNQPQHF
>TRBV6-6
CASSPGTGTTEAFF